This passage covers 16 T cell receptor beta chains from one sample sequenced in a study of a mutant IDH1 vaccine in newly diagnosed glioma. No antigen has been assigned to these receptors. The sample's time point: week 11, during vaccination. With topical imiquimod, each dose of the vaccine consisted of 300 ug of mutant IDH1 20-mer peptide. Clones were read by immunoSEQ multiplex PCR, and TCRdb kept only the in-frame ones, dropping some. The sample lists about 25,000 clones, over 75% occurring once. Specimen: PBMCs, collected from a glioma patient whose treatment included an IDH1 peptide vaccine. The source is a woman aged 18-29 years with glioma.

The chain employs TRBV5-1 and TRBJ1-2; D gene uncertain. Germline-derived CDR1 and CDR2 are SGHRS and YFSETQ. Deletions cut 0 bases from V and 2 bases from J, with 14 bases between. The CDR3 spans 16 residues. CDR3 residues: CASSLEGQQENYGYTF. CDR3 nucleotide sequence: TGCGCCAGCAGCTTGGAAGGTCAGCAGGAGAACTATGGCTACACCTTC.

This chain joins TRBV6-5 and TRBJ1-1; a possible D gene is TRBD1 (5 bases). The ends were cut back, 2 bases at V and 5 bases at J, with 15 bases in the middle. The germline CDR1 and CDR2 sequences are MNHEY and SVGAGI. The CDR3 totals 15 residues. The CDR3 loop reads CASSYRGDPNTEAFF. Written as DNA, the CDR3 is TGTGCCAGCAGTTACCGAGGGGACCCGAATACTGAAGCTTTCTTT.

V usage is TRBV30 and J usage is TRBJ1-4, with D possibly TRBD1 on 6 matching bases. The CDR3 totals 15 residues. V shed 5 bases and J shed 3 bases, with 16 bases lying between them. Germline loops: CDR1 GTSNPN, CDR2 SVGIG (reference sequence). The CDR3 sequence is CAWVRMGAPNEKLFF. CDR3 in DNA: TGTGCCTGGGTCCGGATGGGGGCCCCTAATGAAAAACTGTTTTTT.

This chain links TRBV6-1 with TRBJ1-5; no firm D call. CDR3 length: 12 residues. The V and J ends lost 5 bases and 12 bases respectively, with 14 bases between them. Germline CDR1 is MNHNS and CDR2 is SASEGT. DNA for the CDR3: TGTGCCAGCAGTATTAGGAACCTTTTCCAGCATTTT. Its protein product is CASSIRNLFQHF.

This chain joins TRBV5-6 and TRBJ2-3; the match to TRBD2 covers 8 bases. J gave up 5 bases and V 4 bases, and 12 bases lay outside the gene matches. Germline V gene data show CDR1 as SGHDT and CDR2 as YYEEEE. CDR3 length: 16 amino acids. The DNA of the CDR3 is TGTGCCAGCAGCGTACCTCGGGGGGGCCTCATAGATACGCAGTATTTT. Its translation is CASSVPRGGLIDTQYF.

The V and J genes are TRBV7-9 and TRBJ2-2; perhaps TRBD2 as D (6 bases). The CDR3 length is 16 residues. V shed 4 bases and J shed 6 bases, with 18 bases lying between them. CDR1 SEHNR and CDR2 FQNEAQ come from the germline V gene (reference sequence). The CDR3 reads CASSSNLGTSPGELFF. CDR3 nucleotides: TGTGCCAGCAGCTCAAATCTCGGGACTTCGCCCGGGGAGCTGTTTTTT.

This clone is judged medium-sized (0.01 to 0.1%). V gene TRBV7-9 combines with J gene TRBJ2-1, with D perhaps TRBD2 (5 bases). CDR1 is SEHNR, CDR2 FQNEAQ, per germline (reference sequence). CDR3 size: 12 residues. V was shortened by 5 bases and J by 7 bases, with 9 bases between the two germline ends. The CDR3 DNA reads as TGTGCCAGCAGCGACTACAGTAATGAGCAGTTCTTC. Amino acids: CASSDYSNEQFF.

The V gene is TRBV6-1, the J gene TRBJ2-2; 11 bases are a match to TRBD1. The CDR3 sequence is 15 residues long. The V gene end was trimmed by 7 bases and the J gene end by 3 bases; junction bases not matched to a gene: 4. CDR1 and CDR2 from the germline V gene are MNHNS and SASEGT. For the CDR3, the DNA is TGTGCCAGCAAAGGGACAGGGGGTTACACCGGGGAGCTGTTTTTT. As protein: CASKGTGGYTGELFF.

The rearrangement joins TRBV7-2 to TRBJ1-2, with 7 bases fitting TRBD1. J lost 4 bases, V lost 1 base, and 15 bases had no gene match. Germline CDR1 is SGHTA and CDR2 is FQGNSA. The CDR3 covers 18 residues. In DNA, the CDR3 is TGTGCCAGCAGCTTAGTAGGGTCGGTAGGGGGCGAGGTCTATGGCTACACCTTC. Translating gives CASSLVGSVGGEVYGYTF.

This sequence joins TRBV15 and TRBJ2-2; no clear D gene. Germline V CDR1 and CDR2: LNHNV, YYDKDF (reference sequence). V gave up 0 bases and J gave up 2 bases, with 7 bases separating them. The CDR3 runs to 15 residues. CDR3 DNA: TGTGCCACCAGCAGAGATCCGGGCAACACCGGGGAGCTGTTTTTT. It is translated as CATSRDPGNTGELFF.

This chain uses TRBV20-1 with TRBJ2-5; possibly TRBD2 for D (5 bases). The germline gives CDR1 DFQATT, CDR2 SNEGSKA (reference sequence). There are 11 residues in the CDR3. V lost 3 bases to trimming and J lost 5 bases, with 7 bases between them. Here the CDR3 reads CSASGIETQYF. The CDR3 nucleotides read TGCAGTGCTAGCGGGATCGAGACCCAGTACTTC.

This clone was seen only a few times. The rearrangement links TRBV5-5 to TRBJ2-3; 8 positions agree with TRBD1. The J segment lost 6 bases and the V segment lost 3 bases, leaving 9 bases of the junction unmatched. The CDR3 is 15 residues long. From germline, CDR1 is SGHKS and CDR2 YYEKEE (reference sequence). The CDR3 region has the DNA TGTGCCAGCAGCTCCCGGGACAGGAGGTTTGATACGCAGTATTTT. Translation: CASSSRDRRFDTQYF.

This clone was observed a single time. The chain couples TRBV7-9 to TRBJ1-1; D is uncertain. From germline, CDR1 is SEHNR and CDR2 FQNEAQ (reference sequence). The CDR3 has 12 residues. Trimming stripped 2 bases from V and 0 bases from J, with 1 base between. This chain's CDR3 is CASSLMNTEAFF. The DNA for the CDR3 is TGTGCCAGCAGCTTAATGAACACTGAAGCTTTCTTT.

The V gene is TRBV6-1, the J gene TRBJ1-5; TRBD1 is a possible D gene (6 bases). Trimming removed 6 bases from V and 6 bases from J, with 21 bases in between. This CDR3 contains 16 residues. The germline gives CDR1 MNHNS, CDR2 SASEGT. CDR3: CASREITGSGGQPQHF. CDR3 nucleotide sequence: TGTGCCAGCAGGGAAATTACAGGGTCGGGGGGTCAGCCCCAGCATTTT.

The chain's CDR3 is CASSSEGTLVAQYF. The CDR3 DNA follows: TGTGCCAGCAGTTCGGAGGGGACTCTGGTGGCCCAGTACTTC. This sequence joins TRBV25-1 and TRBJ2-5; TRBD2 might be the D (6 bases). With 5 bases removed from V and 9 bases from J, the gap between germline ends came to 19 bases. Germline V gene lookup returns CDR1 MGHDK and CDR2 SYGVNS. The CDR3 loop spans 14 amino acids.

CDR3 sequence reads: CASSLAPLSFAEQFF. CDR3 DNA sequence: TGTGCCAGCAGCTTAGCGCCGTTGAGTTTCGCTGAGCAGTTCTTC. This chain uses TRBV7-9 with TRBJ2-1; D remains unclear. V lost 0 bases and J 9 bases, leaving 15 bases between the germline ends. Germline CDR1 is SEHNR and CDR2 is FQNEAQ (reference sequence). The CDR3 has 15 amino acids.